One sample yielded the 27 T cell receptor beta chains listed below, sequenced in a study of CD8+CD57+ T cells in acquired aplastic anemia. The authors sequenced patients whose flow cytometry had shown CD8+CD57+ cell expansion. TCR beta VDJ and CDR3 profiles were obtained from a genomic DNA template. TCRdb passed the reads through MiXCR, listing each CDR3 protein once. Counted here are about 200,000 distinct CDR3 sequences, approximately 60% occurring once; the ten biggest clones make up about 60%. Sequenced sample: sorted CD4+, CD8+, or CD8+CD57+ T cells (not recorded which) from PBMCs. These receptors came from a human donor with aplastic anemia.

This chain uses TRBV7-8 with TRBJ2-3, with 12 bases identical to TRBD2. After removal of 0 bases from V and 0 bases from J, the junction contained 1 base not matched to a gene. Germline V CDR1 and CDR2: SGHVS, FQNEAQ. The length of the CDR3 is 17 residues. The CDR3 protein is CASSLATSGSSTDTQYF. The DNA of the CDR3 is TGTGCCAGCAGCTTAGCGACTAGCGGGAGCAGCACAGATACGCAGTATTTT.

The chain combines TRBV24-1 with TRBJ1-1; D is uncertain. Germline V gene lookup returns CDR1 KGHDR and CDR2 SFDVKD. The CDR3 loop spans 13 amino acids. V lost 2 bases and J 6 bases, leaving 9 bases between the germline ends. CDR3 nucleotide sequence: TGTGCCACCAGTGATTCCCCTCGGTCTGAAGCTTTCTTT. Its translation is CATSDSPRSEAFF.

This chain uses TRBV19 with TRBJ2-7, with 7 positions matching TRBD1. J lost 1 base, V lost 9 bases, and 12 bases had no gene match. The CDR3 is 15 amino acids. Germline CDR1 LNHDA, CDR2 SQIVND (reference sequence). The CDR3 region has the DNA TGTGCCAGCAGCCCAGGGACAGCATCTTCCTACGAGCAGTACTTC. This translates into CASSPGTASSYEQYF.

The chain employs TRBV7-9 and TRBJ2-7; possibly TRBD2 for D (5 bases). V lost 1 base, J lost 0 bases, and 10 bases lay in between. The length of the CDR3 is 15 residues. Germline V gene lookup returns CDR1 SEHNR and CDR2 FQNEAQ (reference sequence). The CDR3 DNA reads as TGTGCCAGCAGCTTAGGGTGGGAGAGCTCCTACGAGCAGTACTTC. This gives the protein CASSLGWESSYEQYF. The variable domain in full, completed from reference TRBV7-9 and TRBJ2-7, reads DTGVSQNPRHKITKRGQNVTFRCDPISEHNRLYWYRQTLGQGPEFLTYFQNEAQLEKSRLLSDRFSAERPKGSFSTLEIQRTEQGDSAMYLCASSLGWESSYEQYFGPGTRLTVT.

This chain joins TRBV5-6 and TRBJ1-2, with 7 nucleotides matching TRBD1. The germline CDR1 and CDR2 sequences are SGHDT and YYEEEE. J gave up 4 bases and V 5 bases, and 11 bases lay outside the gene matches. This CDR3 is built from 15 residues. For the CDR3, the DNA is TGTGCCAGCAGTGACCCCCGGGACAGACTCTATGGCTACACCTTC. Protein product: CASSDPRDRLYGYTF.

This clonotype occurred many times. The V call is TRBV28, the J call TRBJ2-3, with 7 bases identical to TRBD1. The germline gives CDR1 MDHEN, CDR2 SYDVKM. The CDR3 is made up of 13 amino acids. V shed 6 bases and J 6 bases; nucleotides not matched to a gene: 6. In DNA form, the CDR3 reads TGTGCCAGCAGGGCGACAGGGTCGGATACGCAGTATTTT. It specifies CASRATGSDTQYF.

V usage is TRBV10-3 and J usage is TRBJ2-7; D gene ambiguous. The CDR3 contains 13 residues. Trimming left V 4 bases short and J 5 bases short, with 12 bases between. In germline, CDR1 is ENHRY, CDR2 SYGVKD. The CDR3 DNA is TGTGCCATCAGTGGCAGTATTAGAGACGAGCAGTACTTC. Amino acid sequence: CAISGSIRDEQYF.

The chain recombines TRBV9 with TRBJ2-5, with a tentative D call TRBD1 (5 bases). From germline, CDR1 is SGDLS and CDR2 YYNGEE. The ends were cut back, 4 bases at V and 9 bases at J, with 22 bases in the middle. The CDR3 length is 15 residues. CDR3 residues: CASSLGLGPLRAQYF. CDR3 nucleotides: TGTGCCAGCAGCCTCGGGCTGGGGCCCCTTAGAGCCCAGTACTTC. The full variable domain, in which reference TRBV9 and TRBJ2-5 provide the parts outside the CDR3, is DSGVTQTPKHLITATGQRVTLRCSPRSGDLSVYWYQQSLDQGLQFLIQYYNGEERAKGNILERFSAQQFPDLHSELNLSSLELGDSALYFCASSLGLGPLRAQYFGPGTRLLVL.

The chain has TRBV15 and TRBJ2-2; D is ambiguous. Germline lookup yields CDR1 LNHNV and CDR2 YYDKDF (reference sequence). This CDR3 has 13 residues. The V and J ends lost 0 bases and 5 bases respectively, with 4 bases between them. The CDR3, as DNA: TGTGCCACCAGCAGAGATCGGACCGGGGAGCTGTTTTTT. Protein product: CATSRDRTGELFF.

This chain connects TRBV7-2 to TRBJ1-1, with D unclear. Per the germline V gene, CDR1 is SGHTA and CDR2 is FQGNSA. V shed 4 bases and J shed 1 base, with 10 bases lying between them. The CDR3 consists of 14 residues. CDR3 DNA sequence: TGTGCCAGCAGCTACTGGTCCGGGAACACTGAAGCTTTCTTT. Residues: CASSYWSGNTEAFF.

The genes are TRBV2 and TRBJ2-7; the match to TRBD1 covers 10 bases. In germline, CDR1 is SNHLY, CDR2 FYNNEI. V lost 8 bases, J lost 2 bases, and 9 bases stayed unmatched. This CDR3 has 15 amino acids. CDR3 protein: CASSNQGQGTYEQYF. The CDR3 region has the DNA TGTGCCAGCTCGAACCAGGGACAGGGGACCTACGAGCAGTACTTC.

The J gene is TRBJ1-1, the V gene TRBV24-1; D remains ambiguous. Germline V CDR1 and CDR2: KGHDR, SFDVKD. V shed 10 bases and J shed 4 bases, with 12 bases lying between them. The CDR3 has 12 amino acids. The CDR3 reads CATKGVGTEAFF. The CDR3 coding sequence is TGTGCCACTAAGGGAGTCGGCACTGAAGCTTTCTTT.

The chain joins TRBV19 to TRBJ2-1, with 8 bases matching TRBD1. Germline values: CDR1 LNHDA, CDR2 SQIVND (reference sequence). The V gene end was trimmed by 8 bases and the J gene end by 5 bases; junction bases not matched to a gene: 11. The CDR3 is 15 residues long. This CDR3 reads CASAEGTGINNEQFF. CDR3 nucleotides: TGTGCCAGTGCCGAAGGGACAGGCATTAACAATGAGCAGTTCTTC. Looking up the rest from reference TRBV19 and TRBJ2-1 gives the full variable domain: DGGITQSPKYLFRKEGQNVTLSCEQNLNHDAMYWYRQDPGQGLRLIYYSQIVNDFQKGDIAEGYSVSREKKESFPLTVTSAQKNPTAFYLCASAEGTGINNEQFFGPGTRLTVL.

The genes are TRBV19 and TRBJ1-1, with 8 bases fitting TRBD1. The CDR3 spans 15 residues. Germline V gene lookup returns CDR1 LNHDA and CDR2 SQIVND (reference sequence). The V and J ends lost 6 bases and 1 base, in that order; junction bases with no gene match: 7. Here the CDR3 DNA reads TGTGCCAGTAGCGCCTCGACAGGGGCGAACACTGAAGCTTTCTTT. It specifies CASSASTGANTEAFF.

The V call is TRBV6-2 or TRBV6-3, the J call TRBJ2-1; 10 nucleotides line up with TRBD2. The CDR3 contains 15 residues. With 6 bases clipped from V and 4 bases from J, the junction kept 6 bases outside the gene matches. Looked up from germline, CDR1 is MNHEY and CDR2 is SVGEGT. CDR3 coding DNA: TGTGCCAGCAGCATAAGCGGGGGGGAATACAATGAGCAGTTCTTC. Encoded protein: CASSISGGEYNEQFF.

V gene TRBV7-8 combines with J gene TRBJ2-7; TRBD1 matches at 7 bases. The J segment lost 3 bases and the V segment lost 6 bases, leaving 5 bases of the junction unmatched. The CDR3 length is 13 residues. Germline V CDR1 and CDR2: SGHVS, FQNEAQ. The CDR3 loop reads CASSFDRDYEQYF. The CDR3 DNA follows: TGTGCCAGCAGTTTTGACAGGGACTACGAGCAGTACTTC.

This clonotype occurred a few times. The chain uses TRBV25-1 and TRBJ1-6, with 9 bases fitting TRBD1. This CDR3 contains 15 residues. Germline V gene lookup returns CDR1 MGHDK and CDR2 SYGVNS. V gave up 4 bases and J gave up 9 bases; unmatched junction bases: 7. CDR3 residues: CASSATGQGGSPLHF. The CDR3 bases are TGTGCCAGCAGTGCAACGGGACAGGGCGGTTCACCCCTCCACTTT.

V is TRBV9 and J is TRBJ2-5; 8 bases line up with TRBD1. This CDR3 spans 15 amino acids. The ends lost 1 base at V and 4 bases at J; junction bases unmatched: 6. Germline V gene sequence: CDR1 SGDLS, CDR2 YYNGEE. CDR3 DNA: TGTGCCAGCAGCGTACGTCAGGGGGCGAGAGAGACCCAGTACTTC. Its protein is CASSVRQGARETQYF.

This chain links TRBV20-1 with TRBJ2-7; the D is unclear. CDR1 is DFQATT, CDR2 SNEGSKA, per germline (reference sequence). The V end lost 5 bases, the J end lost 6 bases, and 11 bases lay between the germline ends. CDR3 length: 11 residues. The CDR3 loop is CSASQASEQYF. CDR3 sequence (DNA): TGCAGTGCTTCGCAAGCGTCCGAGCAGTACTTC.

The CDR3 here is CASRLDGANTEAFF. The CDR3, as DNA: TGCGCCAGCAGACTGGACGGGGCGAACACTGAAGCTTTCTTT. This chain joins TRBV5-1 and TRBJ1-1; the D gene is possibly TRBD1 (5 bases). The CDR3 is made up of 14 amino acids. Trimming cost V 5 bases and J 1 base, with 12 bases left between them. The V gene's germline CDR1 is SGHRS and CDR2 YFSETQ.

The chain carries TRBV15 and TRBJ2-3; D may be TRBD1 (5 bases). Trimming removed 5 bases at V and 0 bases at J, with 18 bases between. CDR1 and CDR2 from the germline V gene are LNHNV and YYDKDF (reference sequence). There are 17 residues in the CDR3. The CDR3 DNA is TGTGCCACCAGCGGACAAAGGGGTGTACCGAGCACAGATACGCAGTATTTT. It yields the protein CATSGQRGVPSTDTQYF.

This clonotype was seen a few times. The chain combines TRBV2 with TRBJ2-7; 8 nucleotides agree with TRBD1. The germline V gene encodes CDR1 SNHLY and CDR2 FYNNEI. The CDR3 runs 12 residues. The trim removed 10 bases at V and 4 bases at J, leaving 6 bases unmatched. CDR3 region: CAIGTGWYEQYF. Here the CDR3 DNA reads TGTGCCATTGGGACAGGTTGGTACGAGCAGTACTTC. The full variable domain, its missing parts supplied by reference TRBV2 and TRBJ2-7, is EPEVTQTPSHQVTQMGQEVILRCVPISNHLYFYWYRQILGQKVEFLVSFYNNEISEKSEIFDDQFSVERPDGSNFTLKIRSTKLEDSAMYFCAIGTGWYEQYFGPGTRLTVT.

This sequence joins TRBV15 and TRBJ2-7, with a possible D match to TRBD1 (6 bases). CDR1 is LNHNV and CDR2 is YYDKDF in the germline V gene (reference sequence). Trimming shortened V by 4 bases and J by 4 bases, and 20 bases separated the two germline ends. The CDR3 is 16 amino acids. In DNA form, the CDR3 reads TGTGCCACCAGCACTGGGACACTACTCTCTGGGTACGAGCAGTACTTC. Translation gives CATSTGTLLSGYEQYF.

This rearrangement joins TRBV24-1 to TRBJ1-1; no clear D. V was pared by 1 base and J by 10 bases, with 15 bases between. This CDR3 region has 14 residues. CDR1 is KGHDR and CDR2 is SFDVKD in the germline V gene. The CDR3 loop reads CATSDFGLGEGAFF. For the CDR3, the DNA is TGTGCCACCAGTGATTTTGGTCTAGGCGAGGGAGCTTTCTTT.

V gene TRBV7-9 combines with J gene TRBJ1-2; 9 bases agree with TRBD1. Germline lookup yields CDR1 SEHNR and CDR2 FQNEAQ (reference sequence). The CDR3 sequence is 14 residues long. J was trimmed by 5 bases and V by 4 bases; bases with no gene match: 5. The CDR3 protein is CASSSDRGFYGYTF. CDR3 bases: TGTGCCAGCAGCTCGGACAGGGGTTTTTATGGCTACACCTTC.

V gene TRBV7-3 combines with J gene TRBJ2-3; D may be TRBD1 or TRBD2 (7 bases each). The germline V gene encodes CDR1 SGHTA and CDR2 FQGTGA. CDR3 length: 12 residues. V was clipped by 5 bases and J by 9 bases, with 12 bases between them. The CDR3 DNA follows: TGTGCCAGCAGCAACCAGGGGGGGACGCAGTATTTT. Translating gives CASSNQGGTQYF.

The chain is built from TRBV20-1 and TRBJ1-3; 7 bases map to TRBD1. The germline CDR1 and CDR2 sequences are DFQATT and SNEGSKA (reference sequence). The CDR3 contains 15 residues. V was clipped by 2 bases and J by 4 bases; unmatched bases: 8. The DNA of the CDR3 is TGCAGTGCTAGAATGTCAGGGGGGGCCGGAAACACCATATATTTT. This codes for CSARMSGGAGNTIYF.